These 26 T cell receptor beta chains were sequenced from one sample in a study of blood T cell repertoires in COVID-19. Produced via immunoSEQ multiplex PCR; TCRdb's table is partial and in-frame only. The data show about 270,000 clones, 86% seen once. Specimen: peripheral blood. The receptor source for this set is a man aged 40-49 years who had recovered from COVID-19.

The V gene is TRBV19, the J gene TRBJ1-4; a weak D match, TRBD1 (5 bases). Trimming cost V 2 bases and J 7 bases, with 23 bases left between them. This CDR3 is 18 amino acids long. CDR1 LNHDA and CDR2 SQIVND come from the germline V gene (reference sequence). The CDR3 loop is CASSIQDTITRPSEKLFF. The CDR3 region has the DNA TGTGCCAGTAGTATACAGGACACCATAACCAGGCCCAGTGAAAAACTGTTTTTT. Drawing the rest from reference TRBV19 and TRBJ1-4, the complete variable domain is DGGITQSPKYLFRKEGQNVTLSCEQNLNHDAMYWYRQDPGQGLRLIYYSQIVNDFQKGDIAEGYSVSREKKESFPLTVTSAQKNPTAFYLCASSIQDTITRPSEKLFFGSGTQLSVL.

V is TRBV7-9 and J is TRBJ2-4; TRBD2 agrees at 7 bases. The CDR3 is made up of 18 amino acids. Germline V gives CDR1 SEHNR, CDR2 FQNEAQ (reference sequence). V gave up 3 bases and J gave up 3 bases; unmatched junction bases: 14. CDR3 protein: CASSFASPVGTIKNIQYF. CDR3 coding DNA: TGTGCCAGCAGCTTCGCTTCCCCGGTAGGGACTATCAAAAACATTCAGTACTTC.

The sample holds one count of this clone. The CDR3 bases are TGTGCCAGCACCACGTCGGGTGGCAATTCACCCCTCCACTTT. Amino acids: CASTTSGGNSPLHF. The rearrangement links TRBV5-5 to TRBJ1-6; D remains unclear. The CDR3 covers 14 residues. V lost 6 bases and J 7 bases, leaving 14 bases between the germline ends. Germline assignment: CDR1 SGHKS and CDR2 YYEKEE (reference sequence).

This clone was recorded a few times. V and J are TRBV6-2 or TRBV6-3 and TRBJ2-1; 12 nucleotides agree with TRBD2. Looked up from germline, CDR1 is MNHEY and CDR2 is SVGEGT. Trimming cost V 6 bases and J 3 bases; bases outside gene matches: 6. There are 16 residues in the CDR3. The CDR3 loop is CASSWKTSGGYNEQFF. In DNA form, the CDR3 reads TGTGCCAGCAGCTGGAAGACTAGCGGGGGCTACAATGAGCAGTTCTTC.

The gene calls are TRBV9 and TRBJ1-2; TRBD1 matches at 10 bases. Germline V gene sequence: CDR1 SGDLS, CDR2 YYNGEE. Trimming removed 3 bases from V and 2 bases from J; junction bases left unmatched: 1. The CDR3 is made up of 14 amino acids. In nucleotides, the CDR3 is TGTGCCAGCAGCGGACAGGGGGCAAACTATGGCTACACCTTC. It specifies CASSGQGANYGYTF.

V usage is TRBV2 and J usage is TRBJ2-1; D might be TRBD2 (5 bases). Germline assignment: CDR1 SNHLY and CDR2 FYNNEI. This CDR3 contains 12 residues. V was shortened by 8 bases and J by 7 bases, with 12 bases between the two germline ends. The CDR3 sequence is CASSRLPNEQFF. DNA for the CDR3: TGTGCCAGCTCAAGACTACCGAATGAGCAGTTCTTC.

The chain has TRBV15 and TRBJ2-3; tentative D call: TRBD1 (6 bases). Germline V lookup: CDR1 LNHNV, CDR2 YYDKDF (reference sequence). Trimming removed 0 bases at V and 0 bases at J, with 19 bases between. The CDR3 contains 19 residues. In nucleotides, the CDR3 is TGTGCCACCAGCAGAGATAAGGGGTCGGGACAACCAAGCACAGATACGCAGTATTTT. Amino acid sequence: CATSRDKGSGQPSTDTQYF. Supplemented by reference TRBV15 and TRBJ2-3, the full variable domain reads DAMVIQNPRYQVTQFGKPVTLSCSQTLNHNVMYWYQQKSSQAPKLLFHYYDKDFNNEADTPDNFQSRRPNTSFCFLDIRSPGLGDTAMYLCATSRDKGSGQPSTDTQYFGPGTRLTVL.

In regard to this clone: The junction and the germline gene differ at one end; a read error may be behind it. The chain recombines TRBV6-5 with TRBJ2-7, with D tentatively TRBD1 (6 bases). Germline CDR1 is MNHEY and CDR2 is SVGAGI. The CDR3 covers 13 residues. Here the CDR3 DNA reads TGTGCCTGCAGGGGCGTCGACTCCTACGAGCAGTACTTC. Translation: CACRGVDSYEQYF.

This chain joins TRBV19 and TRBJ2-1; 9 positions agree with TRBD1. This CDR3 is 16 amino acids long. Germline V lookup: CDR1 LNHDA, CDR2 SQIVND (reference sequence). V gave up 2 bases and J gave up 2 bases; unmatched junction bases: 4. CDR3 sequence (DNA): TGTGCCAGTAGTATATCTCGGACAGGGGCCTACAATGAGCAGTTCTTC. Its translation: CASSISRTGAYNEQFF.

This chain links TRBV2 with TRBJ2-2; D may be TRBD2 (7 bases). The V gene lost 8 bases and the J gene lost 7 bases, with 11 bases spanning the gap. The CDR3 extends over 12 amino acids. Germline V CDR1 and CDR2: SNHLY, FYNNEI. The CDR3 here is CASRGAVGELFF. The CDR3 DNA reads as TGTGCCAGCCGGGGGGCCGTCGGGGAGCTGTTTTTT.

The rearrangement joins TRBV5-1 to TRBJ1-5; the match to TRBD1 covers 7 bases. The ends lost 1 base at V and 0 bases at J; junction bases unmatched: 7. CDR3 size: 17 residues. Germline lookup yields CDR1 SGHRS and CDR2 YFSETQ. CDR3 coding DNA: TGCGCCAGCAGCTTGCGAGGGGGCCCTTATAGCAATCAGCCCCAGCATTTT. Its translation: CASSLRGGPYSNQPQHF.

The DNA of the CDR3 is TGTGCCACACCCGGGACTAGCGGGAGTTTAGATACGCAGTATTTT. It codes for CATPGTSGSLDTQYF. The rearrangement uses TRBV10-3 and TRBJ2-3; 14 nucleotides match TRBD2. Germline CDR1 reads ENHRY; CDR2 reads SYGVKD. CDR3 length: 15 amino acids. V gave up 10 bases and J gave up 5 bases; unmatched junction bases: 8.

The genes are TRBV6-4 and TRBJ2-3; TRBD1 agrees at 9 bases. The CDR3 is 15 amino acids. Looked up from germline, CDR1 is MRHNA and CDR2 is SNTAGT. V was clipped by 0 bases and J by 4 bases; unmatched bases: 2. CDR3 in amino acids: CASSDSQGAPDTQYF. The CDR3 DNA reads as TGTGCCAGCAGTGACTCACAGGGGGCTCCAGATACGCAGTATTTT.

The V call is TRBV15, the J call TRBJ1-3; no clear D gene. The CDR3 totals 14 residues. V lost 1 base and J lost 0, with 4 bases in between. Per the germline V gene, CDR1 is LNHNV and CDR2 is YYDKDF (reference sequence). The CDR3 DNA sequence: TGTGCCACCAGCAGAGTAATCTCTGGAAACACCATATATTTT. This sequence encodes CATSRVISGNTIYF.

V and J are TRBV6-6 and TRBJ2-3, with D maybe TRBD2 (6 bases). CDR3 length equals 15 residues. Trimming took 7 bases from V and 0 from J, leaving 14 bases between them. CDR1 and CDR2 (germline): MNHNY, SVGAGI (reference sequence). The CDR3 nucleotides read TGTGCCAGCAATAGGGACTCTACCAGCACAGATACGCAGTATTTT. Its protein product is CASNRDSTSTDTQYF.

J is TRBJ1-1 and V is TRBV18; the D is unclear. The length of the CDR3 is 13 residues. The V gene's germline CDR1 is KGHSH and CDR2 LQKENI. The V and J ends lost 3 bases and 10 bases respectively, with 15 bases between them. CDR3 loop: CASSPDAARGAFF. Written as DNA, the CDR3 is TGTGCCAGCTCACCGGATGCCGCTCGAGGAGCTTTCTTT.

The gene calls are TRBV7-2 and TRBJ2-5, with D uncertain. This CDR3 has 11 residues. Germline lookup yields CDR1 SGHTA and CDR2 FQGNSA. Trimming pared 3 bases from V and 5 bases from J, leaving 4 bases between. The CDR3 region has the DNA TGTGCCAGCAGCTTTCGGGAGACCCAGTACTTC. Encoded protein: CASSFRETQYF.

The chain links TRBV7-2 to TRBJ1-2; D gene uncertain. CDR1 and CDR2 from the germline V gene are SGHTA and FQGNSA. V was pared by 3 bases and J by 8 bases, with 16 bases between. This CDR3 is built from 14 residues. CDR3 coding DNA: TGTGCCAGCAGCTTTCCCCAAGGAGGGCGGGGCTACACCTTC. It codes for CASSFPQGGRGYTF.

The chain carries TRBV29-1 and TRBJ1-5; 7 bases match TRBD1. CDR3 length: 13 residues. Trimming took 6 bases from V and 4 from J; bases not matched to a gene: 6. Per germline, CDR1 SQVTM and CDR2 ANQGSEA. The CDR3, as DNA: TGCAGCGTCCTGGACAGGACAAATCAGCCCCAGCATTTT. It codes for CSVLDRTNQPQHF.

This clone was seen just once. V is TRBV6-2 or TRBV6-3 and J is TRBJ2-2; 9 positions match TRBD2. The CDR3 length is 18 residues. With V trimmed by 0 bases and J by 0 bases, 5 bases remained unmatched. The V gene's germline CDR1 is MNHEY and CDR2 SVGEGT. CDR3 amino acids: CASSYSTSSGANTGELFF. In nucleotides, the CDR3 is TGTGCCAGCAGTTACTCGACTTCTAGCGGGGCGAACACCGGGGAGCTGTTTTTT.

The chain employs TRBV19 and TRBJ1-6, with D perhaps TRBD1 (6 bases). The V and J ends lost 5 bases and 7 bases respectively, with 9 bases between them. The CDR3 totals 13 residues. Germline V CDR1 and CDR2: LNHDA, SQIVND (reference sequence). CDR3 sequence: CASSVTGNSPLHF. In DNA, the CDR3 is TGTGCCAGTAGTGTAACAGGGAATTCACCCCTCCACTTT.

This clone was observed once. CDR3: CASTTRGTGGRKTQYF. DNA of the CDR3: TGTGCCAGCACTACTAGAGGGACAGGGGGCAGGAAGACCCAGTACTTC. The chain joins TRBV27 to TRBJ2-5, with 12 bases identical to TRBD1. The V gene end was trimmed by 7 bases and the J gene end by 6 bases; junction bases not matched to a gene: 12. The CDR3 runs to 16 residues. In germline, CDR1 is MNHEY, CDR2 SMNVEV (reference sequence).

This chain uses TRBV6-4 with TRBJ1-2, with TRBD1 matching over 10 bases. The V gene's germline CDR1 is MRHNA and CDR2 SNTAGT. V lost 5 bases and J lost 8; bases outside the gene matches: 8. The CDR3 has 14 amino acids. CDR3 amino acids: CASSPTGTGVGYTF. The CDR3 DNA is TGTGCCAGCAGTCCGACGGGGACAGGGGTAGGCTACACCTTC.

V and J are TRBV29-1 and TRBJ1-2, with D possibly TRBD1 on 6 matching bases. Per germline, CDR1 SQVTM and CDR2 ANQGSEA. Trimming shortened V by 6 bases and J by 8 bases, and 22 bases separated the two germline ends. The CDR3 covers 14 residues. The CDR3 region is CSVVDSWPGEGYTF. CDR3 sequence (DNA): TGCAGCGTGGTTGATTCTTGGCCAGGGGAGGGCTACACCTTC.

The rearrangement uses TRBV19 and TRBJ2-2; D gene ambiguous. Trimming left V 9 bases short and J 4 bases short, with 12 bases between. CDR3 length: 13 amino acids. Looked up from germline, CDR1 is LNHDA and CDR2 is SQIVND (reference sequence). The CDR3 loop reads CASTFSSTGELFF. CDR3 in DNA: TGTGCCAGCACCTTTAGCTCCACCGGGGAGCTGTTTTTT.

The genes are TRBV9 and TRBJ2-2, with TRBD2 matching over 13 bases. With 4 bases clipped from V and 6 bases from J, the junction kept 12 bases outside the gene matches. Per the germline V gene, CDR1 is SGDLS and CDR2 is YYNGEE. CDR3 size: 18 residues. CDR3 coding DNA: TGTGCCAGCAGCCGACACCTACGACTAGCGGGAGGTTCCGGGGAGCTGTTTTTT. Protein sequence: CASSRHLRLAGGSGELFF.